In its sample, the clone carrying this T cell receptor beta chain was seen many times. The antigen is unknown. This entry belongs to a study of T cell repertoires in cytomegalovirus infection. Study in general: Indicated by public TCR beta signatures were CMV infection and matching HLA type.

Germline loops: CDR1 MDHEN, CDR2 SYDVKM. This CDR3 has 15 amino acids. Between the trimmed V and J ends, which lost 1 base and 6 bases, there was a span of 15 bases. TCRdb re-called the reads through MiXCR, storing one row per CDR3 protein. This table holds 600,000 to 800,000 distinct CDR3 sequences, around 24% found once. Study-wide results and caveats: CMV-specific HLA-C-restricted TCR beta clonotypes dominated the ex vivo response.

V is TRBV28 and J is TRBJ1-2; D is ambiguous. The sequenced material came from CD8+ T cells from PBMCs. The clonotype comes from a human donor in good health (CMV status not recorded). Some clones in this sample may be carry-over from other donors' samples. CDR3 nucleotides: TGTGCCAGCAGTTTATCCCACACCTCCCGGAATGGCTACACCTTC. It yields the protein CASSLSHTSRNGYTF.